This is a list of T cell receptor beta chains from one sample in a study of a mutant IDH1 vaccine in newly diagnosed glioma. For these TCRs, the target antigens are not known. Sequenced by immunoSEQ multiplex PCR; TCRdb stores in-frame clones only, minus some. In the table there are tens of thousands of clones, roughly 90% of which are singletons. This material consisted of PBMCs, taken from a glioma patient whose treatment included an IDH1 peptide vaccine. These receptors all come from a woman between 50 and 59 years old with glioma. Each CDR3 is given with its conserved first and last residue. Fields, in order: CDR3 length, V gene, clone size, J gene, CDR3 protein. Where a row states a size, it is once, few, many or the class of an expanded clone; other rows omit it.

length: 16
V: TRBV28
size: once
J: TRBJ2-7
CDR3: CASSQTLTAVSYEQYF

length: 16
V: TRBV4-1
size: -
J: TRBJ2-2
CDR3: CASSPPGGLNTGELFF

length: 14
V: TRBV5-1
size: -
J: TRBJ2-5
CDR3: CASGPGREGETQYF

length: 16
V: TRBV25-1
size: -
J: TRBJ2-1
CDR3: CASSETGLASYNEQFF

length: 16
V: TRBV5-1
size: -
J: TRBJ2-2
CDR3: CASSLAGGIYAGELFF

length: 14
V: TRBV14
size: -
J: TRBJ2-7
CDR3: CASSLDGGLYEQYF

length: 16
V: TRBV10-3
size: once
J: TRBJ2-7
CDR3: CAISEVRGGPSGEQYF

length: 15
V: TRBV6-5
size: once
J: TRBJ1-4
CDR3: CASSYSWGFNEKLFF

length: 13
V: TRBV5-6
size: -
J: TRBJ2-5
CDR3: CASSLRQQETQYF

length: 13
V: TRBV6-7
size: -
J: TRBJ2-1
CDR3: CASSYPPDNEQFF

length: 14
V: TRBV28
size: -
J: TRBJ1-3
CDR3: CASSLGRQGKHHIF

length: 12
V: TRBV28
size: -
J: TRBJ1-2
CDR3: CASSLSGFGYTF

length: 15
V: TRBV9
size: -
J: TRBJ2-1
CDR3: CASSVGPRRGNEQFF

length: 16
V: TRBV6-1
size: once
J: TRBJ2-6
CDR3: CASSGSGASGANVLTF

length: 13
V: TRBV6-1
size: -
J: TRBJ1-5
CDR3: CASRGYSNQPQHF

length: 16
V: TRBV28
size: -
J: TRBJ2-7
CDR3: CASSLILAGASYEQYF

length: 14
V: TRBV5-1
size: -
J: TRBJ1-4
CDR3: CASSWGGTREKLFF

length: 12
V: TRBV2
size: -
J: TRBJ1-1
CDR3: CASSVVWTEAFF

length: 14
V: TRBV7-3
size: -
J: TRBJ1-1
CDR3: CASSPGTGYPEAFF

length: 14
V: TRBV5-1
size: -
J: TRBJ2-7
CDR3: CASSLVGPGYEQYF

length: 12
V: TRBV6-6
size: -
J: TRBJ2-2
CDR3: CASSTIAGELFF

length: 13
V: TRBV5-1
size: -
J: TRBJ2-3
CDR3: CASRSDPTDTQYF

length: 16
V: TRBV5-4
size: once
J: TRBJ2-7
CDR3: CASTPGGTGLGYEQYF

length: 16
V: TRBV2
size: -
J: TRBJ2-7
CDR3: CARGQLAGTGSYEQYF

length: 14
V: TRBV19
size: -
J: TRBJ1-5
CDR3: CASTVTDPDQPQHF

length: 16
V: TRBV10-2
size: -
J: -
CDR3: CASSDPVRDRGGEQYF

length: 14
V: TRBV29-1
size: -
J: TRBJ2-1
CDR3: CSVFAGARYNEQFF

length: 17
V: TRBV6-1
size: -
J: TRBJ1-4
CDR3: CASSEAPGTGAGEKLFF

length: 15
V: TRBV30
size: -
J: TRBJ1-6
CDR3: CAWMPWTGSISPLHF

length: 14
V: TRBV5-6
size: -
J: TRBJ2-5
CDR3: CASSPMTGGETQYF

length: 14
V: TRBV6-1
size: -
J: TRBJ2-3
CDR3: CATRGGGPGDTQYF

length: 11
V: TRBV2
size: -
J: TRBJ2-1
CDR3: CASRDENEQFF

length: 16
V: TRBV18
size: -
J: TRBJ2-2
CDR3: CASSPPGLANTGELFF

length: 15
V: TRBV27
size: few
J: TRBJ2-1
CDR3: CASKLEASGLNEQFF

length: 15
V: TRBV19
size: -
J: TRBJ2-1
CDR3: CASSISSGAYNEQFF

length: 16
V: TRBV18
size: once
J: TRBJ2-4
CDR3: CASSPRSGEAKNIQYF

length: 17
V: TRBV2
size: once
J: TRBJ2-1
CDR3: CASSVFLAAVSYNEQFF

length: 14
V: TRBV2
size: -
J: TRBJ1-5
CDR3: CASSPGTVNQPQHF

length: 15
V: TRBV5-1
size: -
J: TRBJ2-7
CDR3: CASSAGTSGSYEQYF

length: 14
V: TRBV28
size: -
J: TRBJ1-1
CDR3: CASSRDSQNTEAFF

length: 16
V: TRBV30
size: -
J: TRBJ1-4
CDR3: CAWAGGNLSTNEKLFF

length: 15
V: TRBV7-3
size: -
J: TRBJ2-5
CDR3: CASSRTGGGLETQYF

length: 13
V: TRBV7-9
size: -
J: TRBJ1-1
CDR3: CASSWDSTTEAFF

length: 16
V: TRBV9
size: -
J: TRBJ1-2
CDR3: CASSVDLGQGIYGYTF